A selection of T cell receptor beta chains follows, all from one sample in a study of cytomegalovirus exposure and HLA in healthy donors. Clones were sequenced by immunoSEQ multiplex PCR, and TCRdb holds only the in-frame ones, with some missing. The profile shows some 160,000 clones, about 79% of them singletons. Sequences were obtained from PBMCs. The receptor source for this set is a man aged 50 to 59 in good health and CMV-seropositive. The CDR3 runs from the conserved cysteine through the conserved F or W. The order of the fields is CDR3 protein, J gene, clone size, V gene. Clone size is stated in some rows and not others, as once, few, many or a class when expanded.

CDR3aa: CSVEDTGTSADNEQFF; j_gene: TRBJ2-1; abundance: -; v_gene: TRBV29-1
CDR3aa: CASSPGTGVFTEAFF; j_gene: TRBJ1-1; abundance: -; v_gene: TRBV11-1
CDR3aa: CASSESVTGYEKLFF; j_gene: TRBJ1-4; abundance: few; v_gene: TRBV10-2
CDR3aa: CASNRESTDTQYF; j_gene: TRBJ2-3; abundance: -; v_gene: TRBV4-1
CDR3aa: CASSLASHLEAFF; j_gene: TRBJ1-1; abundance: -; v_gene: TRBV7-6
CDR3aa: CASSLASVRGGGDTQYF; j_gene: TRBJ2-3; abundance: -; v_gene: TRBV5-1
CDR3aa: CASSDSGVSYEQYF; j_gene: TRBJ2-7; abundance: -; v_gene: TRBV10-2
CDR3aa: CASSVAEGLEAFF; j_gene: TRBJ1-1; abundance: -; v_gene: TRBV9
CDR3aa: CASRPRTDTQYF; j_gene: TRBJ2-3; abundance: -; v_gene: TRBV7-9
CDR3aa: CATSGSTDTQYF; j_gene: TRBJ2-3; abundance: -; v_gene: TRBV10-3
CDR3aa: CASSLGGGRDEQFF; j_gene: TRBJ2-1; abundance: -; v_gene: TRBV28
CDR3aa: CASSFNSQETQYF; j_gene: TRBJ2-5; abundance: -; v_gene: TRBV5-6
CDR3aa: CAIRATWTTNEQFF; j_gene: TRBJ2-1; abundance: -; v_gene: TRBV10-3
CDR3aa: CASSLTGGTGYGYTF; j_gene: TRBJ1-2; abundance: -; v_gene: TRBV7-3
CDR3aa: CASSLRNQGADEQYF; j_gene: TRBJ2-7; abundance: -; v_gene: TRBV7-9
CDR3aa: CASSNSGQANYGYTF; j_gene: TRBJ1-2; abundance: -; v_gene: TRBV5-5
CDR3aa: CASSLASEGSSGNTIYF; j_gene: TRBJ1-3; abundance: -; v_gene: TRBV7-9
CDR3aa: CASSLIAWASGAGEQYF; j_gene: TRBJ2-7; abundance: -; v_gene: TRBV7-9
CDR3aa: CASSVADRTAYEQYF; j_gene: TRBJ2-7; abundance: once; v_gene: TRBV9
CDR3aa: CASSAQNQETQYF; j_gene: TRBJ2-5; abundance: -; v_gene: TRBV19
CDR3aa: CASSLAGGNFEQFF; j_gene: TRBJ2-1; abundance: -; v_gene: TRBV7-8
CDR3aa: CASSSPGQTTIYF; j_gene: TRBJ1-3; abundance: -; v_gene: TRBV5-1
CDR3aa: CASSSTSGGASDTQYF; j_gene: TRBJ2-3; abundance: -; v_gene: TRBV10-2
CDR3aa: CAIRDSSGQSRGYTF; j_gene: TRBJ1-2; abundance: -; v_gene: TRBV10-3
CDR3aa: CASSSRQGAGQPQHF; j_gene: TRBJ1-5; abundance: -; v_gene: TRBV6-5
CDR3aa: CATSRDGDREYF; j_gene: TRBJ2-4; abundance: once; v_gene: TRBV15
CDR3aa: CASSFLTGDYGYTF; j_gene: TRBJ1-2; abundance: -; v_gene: TRBV5-1
CDR3aa: CASSLGDRVVYNEQFF; j_gene: TRBJ2-1; abundance: once; v_gene: TRBV5-1
CDR3aa: CASVAPGQGYNEQFF; j_gene: TRBJ2-1; abundance: -; v_gene: TRBV12-5
CDR3aa: CASSAVGGALYF; j_gene: TRBJ2-4; abundance: -; v_gene: TRBV25-1
CDR3aa: CASSGTANTEAFF; j_gene: TRBJ1-1; abundance: -; v_gene: TRBV2
CDR3aa: CASSPPNGGQPQHF; j_gene: TRBJ1-5; abundance: -; v_gene: TRBV18
CDR3aa: CASSITRNTEAFF; j_gene: TRBJ1-1; abundance: -; v_gene: TRBV11-2